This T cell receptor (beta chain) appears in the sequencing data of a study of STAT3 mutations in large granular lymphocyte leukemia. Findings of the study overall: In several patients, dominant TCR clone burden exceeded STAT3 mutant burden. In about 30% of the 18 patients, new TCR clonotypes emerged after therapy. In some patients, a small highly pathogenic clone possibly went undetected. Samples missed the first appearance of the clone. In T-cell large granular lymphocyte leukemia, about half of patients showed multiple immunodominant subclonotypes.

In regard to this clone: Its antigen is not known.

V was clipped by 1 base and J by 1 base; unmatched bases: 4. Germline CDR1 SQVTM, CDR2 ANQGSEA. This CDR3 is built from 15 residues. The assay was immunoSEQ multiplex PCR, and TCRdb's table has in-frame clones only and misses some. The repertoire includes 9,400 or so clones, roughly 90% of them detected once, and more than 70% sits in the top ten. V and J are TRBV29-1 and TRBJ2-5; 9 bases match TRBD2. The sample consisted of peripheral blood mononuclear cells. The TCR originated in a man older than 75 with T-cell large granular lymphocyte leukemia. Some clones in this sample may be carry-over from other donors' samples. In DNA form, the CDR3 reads TGCAGCGTTGAAGTTCTGGGACTAGCCCAAGAGACCCAGTACTTC. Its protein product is CSVEVLGLAQETQYF.